The clone carrying this TCR beta chain was seen repeatedly, ten times or more. The germline V and J ends were trimmed by 1 base and 8 bases, with 11 bases remaining between them. CDR3 length: 12 amino acids. Germline lookup yields CDR1 DFQATT and CDR2 SNEGSKA (reference sequence). The study made its TCR cDNA through 5'RACE template switching. That step introduced a universal primer site along with UMIs. Each CDR3 protein is one row after TCRdb ran MiXCR on the 5' RACE reads. The repertoire holds tens of thousands of distinct CDR3 sequences, with roughly a tenth as singletons. This sample was taken from a study of T cells after yellow fever vaccination. Study-wide points: The CD4 compartment and the CD8 compartment contained a small share of clonotypes in common. Contamination of FACS-sorted repertoires by abundant clonotypes from the bulk population could occur.

The sequence came from a man between 18 and 35 years old who received the YFV17D yellow fever vaccine. This chain connects TRBV20-1 to TRBJ1-2; possibly TRBD1 for D (6 bases). Sequenced material: PBMCs, either bulk or a sorted T-cell subset (CD4+, CD8+, memory, or dextramer-sorted; not recorded which), taken around 16 days after the first yellow fever vaccination. CDR3 protein: CSARGTVLGYTF. The DNA for the CDR3 is TGCAGTGCTAGAGGGACAGTCCTGGGCTACACCTTC.